A single sample gave rise to the 31 T cell receptor beta chains below, sequenced in a study of T cells in Graves' hyperthyroidism and ophthalmopathy. It was RNA transcripts that yielded the amplified TCR beta CDR3 regions. A first-round RT-PCR of the TCR CDR3 used the HTBI primer set. TCRdb re-derived calls from the multiplex PCR reads in MiXCR, one entry per CDR3 protein. Among a few hundred thousand distinct CDR3 sequences listed, around 16% were seen once. The source material was blood. These receptors were obtained from a woman aged 25 to 39 with Graves' hyperthyroidism.

This clonotype was seen many times. The rearrangement uses TRBV5-1 and TRBJ1-1; D gene ambiguous. There are 15 residues in the CDR3. Germline-derived CDR1 and CDR2 are SGHRS and YFSETQ. V lost 0 bases, J lost 1 base, and 10 bases lay in between. The CDR3 protein is CASSLGSAPNTEAFF. Here the CDR3 DNA reads TGCGCCAGCAGCTTGGGTTCGGCCCCGAACACTGAAGCTTTCTTT.

The sample holds many counts of this clonotype. The chain uses TRBV30 and TRBJ2-5; D not resolved. The ends were cut back, 2 bases at V and 3 bases at J, with 4 bases in the middle. The CDR3 loop spans 11 amino acids. Germline assignment: CDR1 GTSNPN and CDR2 SVGIG (reference sequence). CDR3: CAWSPEETQYF. The CDR3 region has the DNA TGTGCCTGGAGTCCCGAAGAGACCCAGTACTTC.

This clonotype was counted at least ten times. The V gene is TRBV5-1, the J gene TRBJ1-2; D not certain. The CDR3 sequence is 11 residues long. Trimming cost V 3 bases and J 6 bases, with 6 bases left between them. Germline CDR1 and CDR2: SGHRS and YFSETQ. The CDR3 nucleotides are TGCGCCAGCAGCTCCTGGGATGGCTACACCTTC. Translation: CASSSWDGYTF. Variable domain in full (rest from reference TRBV5-1 and TRBJ1-2): KAGVTQTPRYLIKTRGQQVTLSCSPISGHRSVSWYQQTPGQGLQFLFEYFSETQRNKGNFPGRFSGRQFSNSRSEMNVSTLELGDSALYLCASSSWDGYTFGSGTRLTVV.

This rearrangement joins TRBV5-1 to TRBJ1-2; 10 bases are shared with TRBD1. The CDR3 has 18 residues. V dropped 2 bases and J dropped 4; count of bases not matched to a gene: 14. Germline assignment: CDR1 SGHRS and CDR2 YFSETQ. The CDR3 spells CASSFARDRGLNRYGYTF. The CDR3 bases are TGCGCCAGCAGCTTCGCCCGGGACAGGGGTCTAAATCGCTATGGCTACACCTTC.

This clonotype was recorded at least ten times. The V gene is TRBV20-1, the J gene TRBJ2-7; D gene unclear. V dropped 6 bases and J dropped 0 bases, with 21 bases sitting between them. The germline gives CDR1 DFQATT, CDR2 SNEGSKA (reference sequence). This CDR3 has 16 residues. The CDR3 region has the DNA TGCAGTGCAGACCGTATAGGGCCCGGAAGCTCCTACGAGCAGTACTTC. It codes for CSADRIGPGSSYEQYF.

A remark on this clonotype: Germline is not matched at one junction end, which may reflect a read error. The J gene is TRBJ2-2, the V gene TRBV11-2; the match to TRBD2 covers 12 bases. The CDR3 sequence is 15 residues long. Germline assignment: CDR1 SGHAT and CDR2 FQNNGV. This CDR3 is CASSPPTSGRGELFF. In DNA, the CDR3 is TGCGCCAGCAGCCCACCGACTAGCGGGAGAGGGGAGCTGTTTTTT.

This clonotype showed up many times. This chain uses TRBV20-1 with TRBJ2-1; D unclear. From germline, CDR1 is DFQATT and CDR2 SNEGSKA (reference sequence). The V end lost 3 bases, the J end lost 10 bases, and 10 bases lay between the germline ends. CDR3 size: 11 residues. For the CDR3, the DNA is TGCAGTGCTAGCCCGATCCTGGAGCAGTTCTTC. This sequence encodes CSASPILEQFF.

This clonotype showed up many times. The V and J genes are TRBV30 and TRBJ1-2; D possibly corresponds to TRBD1 (6 bases). CDR1 is GTSNPN, CDR2 SVGIG, per germline (reference sequence). The CDR3 runs to 13 residues. V lost 5 bases and J lost 4, with 14 bases in between. CDR3 DNA: TGTGCCTGGGGGAGAGGGGGAAGCTATGGCTACACCTTC. This sequence encodes CAWGRGGSYGYTF.

A few counts support this clonotype. The rearrangement links TRBV29-1 to TRBJ1-1; possible D gene TRBD1, 6 bases. Per germline, CDR1 SQVTM and CDR2 ANQGSEA. The CDR3 sequence is 14 residues long. Trimming cost V 7 bases and J 0 bases, with 15 bases left between them. The CDR3 is CSAVPQGVNTEAFF. The CDR3 nucleotides read TGCAGCGCTGTACCACAGGGTGTGAACACTGAAGCTTTCTTT.

The V and J genes are TRBV2 and TRBJ2-6; 7 bases fit TRBD2. This CDR3 has 14 amino acids. Germline assignment: CDR1 SNHLY and CDR2 FYNNEI. With 6 bases clipped from V and 4 bases from J, the junction kept 3 bases outside the gene matches. In DNA, the CDR3 is TGTGCCAGCAGACCGACTAGCGGGGCCAACGTCCTGACTTTC. Amino acid sequence: CASRPTSGANVLTF.

The genes are TRBV6-5 and TRBJ2-4; 14 bases are a match to TRBD2. CDR3 length: 16 amino acids. Trimming cost V 0 bases and J 8 bases; bases outside gene matches: 3. Germline CDR1 MNHEY, CDR2 SVGAGI. CDR3 in amino acids: CASSYSGLAGADIQYF. CDR3 nucleotides: TGTGCCAGCAGTTACTCGGGACTAGCGGGAGCGGACATTCAGTACTTC.

This clonotype was recorded at least ten times. This chain links TRBV7-9 with TRBJ2-4; D possibly corresponds to TRBD2 (6 bases). Germline V gene sequence: CDR1 SEHNR, CDR2 FQNEAQ (reference sequence). The CDR3 is 15 amino acids. V was shortened by 6 bases and J by 5 bases, with 17 bases between the two germline ends. The CDR3 sequence: CASSRDWRDQNIQYF. The CDR3 DNA is TGTGCCAGCAGTAGAGACTGGAGGGACCAAAACATTCAGTACTTC.

This clonotype was observed a handful of times. This chain uses TRBV10-3 with TRBJ2-1; TRBD1 aligns across 10 bases. Trimming cost V 0 bases and J 4 bases; bases outside gene matches: 3. Germline-derived CDR1 and CDR2 are ENHRY and SYGVKD. This CDR3 region has 16 residues. The CDR3 reads CAISESGTGVYNEQFF. The CDR3 bases are TGTGCCATCAGTGAGTCGGGGACAGGGGTATACAATGAGCAGTTCTTC.

This clonotype was observed many times. The rearrangement joins TRBV12-3 or TRBV12-4 to TRBJ2-7; TRBD2 aligns across 8 bases. The CDR3 extends over 16 amino acids. V lost 3 bases, J lost 4 bases, and 11 bases stayed unmatched. Here the CDR3 reads CASSLGTLAGMYEQYF. CDR3 DNA: TGTGCCAGCAGTTTGGGGACCTTAGCGGGAATGTACGAGCAGTACTTC.

V gene TRBV6-1 combines with J gene TRBJ1-4; 9 positions match TRBD1. Germline CDR1 is MNHNS and CDR2 is SASEGT. Trimming took 6 bases from V and 7 from J; bases not matched to a gene: 6. The CDR3 sequence is 14 residues long. CDR3 amino acids: CASRRDRESEKLFF. The CDR3, as DNA: TGTGCCAGCAGACGGGACAGGGAATCTGAAAAACTGTTTTTT.

This clonotype came up many times. The chain combines TRBV5-1 with TRBJ2-7; the D is unclear. CDR1 and CDR2 from the germline V gene are SGHRS and YFSETQ. The CDR3 sequence is 13 residues long. Trimming stripped 4 bases from V and 2 bases from J, with 10 bases between. CDR3 sequence (DNA): TGCGCCAGCAGCCCGAGACCCGCCTACGAGCAGTACTTC. Its protein is CASSPRPAYEQYF.

Many counts were recorded for this clonotype. The J gene is TRBJ2-3, the V gene TRBV5-1, with 9 nucleotides matching TRBD2. This CDR3 contains 16 residues. Unmatched junction bases numbered 10, after V lost 7 bases and J lost 1 base. CDR1 and CDR2 (germline): SGHRS, YFSETQ. DNA of the CDR3: TGCGCCAGCCGCCGAATAGCGGGAGAGGGCACAGATACGCAGTATTTT. Its protein product is CASRRIAGEGTDTQYF. The full variable domain, in which reference TRBV5-1 and TRBJ2-3 provide the parts outside the CDR3, is KAGVTQTPRYLIKTRGQQVTLSCSPISGHRSVSWYQQTPGQGLQFLFEYFSETQRNKGNFPGRFSGRQFSNSRSEMNVSTLELGDSALYLCASRRIAGEGTDTQYFGPGTRLTVL.

V gene TRBV6-1 combines with J gene TRBJ2-5; D perhaps matches TRBD2 (5 bases). Germline V lookup: CDR1 MNHNS, CDR2 SASEGT. The length of the CDR3 is 13 residues. V was trimmed by 5 bases and J by 0 bases, leaving 7 bases between them. CDR3: CASSQEDQETQYF. Here the CDR3 DNA reads TGTGCCAGCAGTCAGGAGGACCAAGAGACCCAGTACTTC.

This clonotype was observed a few times. V and J are TRBV20-1 and TRBJ2-3; D call uncertain. Trimming pared 6 bases from V and 2 bases from J, leaving 18 bases between. The CDR3 is 15 residues long. Germline CDR1 reads DFQATT; CDR2 reads SNEGSKA (reference sequence). CDR3 nucleotides: TGCAGTGCCAGTCAGGCTGGCGGAGCCACAGATACGCAGTATTTT. Protein: CSASQAGGATDTQYF.

This clonotype was seen a handful of times. V usage is TRBV7-9 and J usage is TRBJ1-2, with a possible D match to TRBD1 (5 bases). Germline assignment: CDR1 SEHNR and CDR2 FQNEAQ (reference sequence). CDR3 length: 14 residues. V lost 4 bases, J lost 4 bases, and 13 bases lay in between. As DNA, the CDR3 is TGTGCCAGCAGCTCGGGGCCCCTAGGCTATGGCTACACCTTC. It specifies CASSSGPLGYGYTF.

This clonotype was seen many times. This chain links TRBV3-1 with TRBJ2-7, with 9 nucleotides matching TRBD1. V shed 4 bases and J 6 bases; nucleotides not matched to a gene: 4. Germline values: CDR1 LGHDT, CDR2 YNNKEL (reference sequence). CDR3 size: 13 residues. The CDR3 region has the DNA TGTGCCAGCAGCCGCCGGGACAGGGCCGAGCAGTACTTC. Protein sequence: CASSRRDRAEQYF.

The chain joins TRBV6-1 to TRBJ2-7, with a tentative D call TRBD2 (6 bases). In germline, CDR1 is MNHNS, CDR2 SASEGT. The CDR3 covers 15 residues. V lost 6 bases and J lost 0, with 15 bases in between. CDR3 loop: CASRLRDLTSYEQYF. CDR3 coding DNA: TGTGCCAGCAGGCTCCGGGACTTGACCTCCTACGAGCAGTACTTC.

The chain has TRBV10-3 and TRBJ2-7; D is possibly TRBD2 (6 bases). Trimming removed 4 bases from V and 5 bases from J, with 21 bases in between. This CDR3 has 16 residues. Germline V gene data show CDR1 as ENHRY and CDR2 as SYGVKD. DNA of the CDR3: TGTGCCATCAGTGCCCATACAGTGCCGCGGGGCCACGAGCAGTACTTC. Residues: CAISAHTVPRGHEQYF.

This clonotype has more than one count but fewer than ten. The genes are TRBV16 and TRBJ2-7; D is unresolved. This CDR3 has 12 residues. Trimming took 4 bases from V and 5 from J, leaving 9 bases between them. CDR1 KGHSY and CDR2 FQNENV come from the germline V gene. The CDR3 DNA follows: TGTGCCAGCAGCCTCCGGATCGACGAGCAGTACTTC. It specifies CASSLRIDEQYF. The full variable domain, its missing parts supplied by reference TRBV16 and TRBJ2-7, is GEEVAQTPKHLVRGEGQKAKLYCAPIKGHSYVFWYQQVLKNEFKFLISFQNENVFDETGMPKERFSAKCLPNSPCSLEIQATKLEDSAVYFCASSLRIDEQYFGPGTRLTVT.

This clonotype was seen many times. The V and J genes are TRBV6-1 and TRBJ2-2; D unresolved. Deletions cut 5 bases from V and 1 base from J, with 8 bases between. The CDR3 loop spans 14 amino acids. Germline V gives CDR1 MNHNS, CDR2 SASEGT. DNA of the CDR3: TGTGCCAGCAGTATCGGCCGGAACACCGGGGAGCTGTTTTTT. This translates into CASSIGRNTGELFF.

Comment on this clonotype: A much larger clonotype is one base distant, so this may be a read error. The V and J genes are TRBV6-1 and TRBJ1-1; the D gene is possibly TRBD1 (6 bases). CDR3 length: 15 amino acids. Trimming pared 1 base from V and 5 bases from J, leaving 14 bases between. The germline V gene encodes CDR1 MNHNS and CDR2 SASEGT. The CDR3: CASSEGFGGPTEAFF. The CDR3 nucleotides are TGTGCCAGCAGTGAAGGTTTTGGGGGGCCTACTGAAGCTTTCTTT.

This clonotype was picked up a small number of times. V gene TRBV5-6 combines with J gene TRBJ2-1; 9 bases agree with TRBD1. The germline V gene has CDR1 SGHDT and CDR2 YYEEEE. The CDR3 runs 14 residues. V gave up 4 bases and J gave up 10 bases; unmatched junction bases: 9. The chain's CDR3 is CASSARTGAREQFF. In nucleotides, the CDR3 is TGTGCCAGCAGCGCCCGGACAGGGGCGAGAGAGCAGTTCTTC. Together with reference TRBV5-6 and TRBJ2-1, the CDR3 gives the full variable domain: DAGVTQSPTHLIKTRGQQVTLRCSPKSGHDTVSWYQQALGQGPQFIFQYYEEEERQRGNFPDRFSGHQFPNYSSELNVNALLLGDSALYLCASSARTGAREQFFGPGTRLTVL.

Ten or more counts support this clonotype. The gene calls are TRBV20-1 and TRBJ2-3, with TRBD1 identical over 7 bases. The V and J ends lost 6 bases and 2 bases, in that order; junction bases with no gene match: 5. The CDR3 runs 13 residues. Looked up from germline, CDR1 is DFQATT and CDR2 is SNEGSKA (reference sequence). CDR3 DNA: TGCAGTGCCCTGACAGGGACCACAGATACGCAGTATTTT. This codes for CSALTGTTDTQYF.

V is TRBV6-1 and J is TRBJ2-7; 8 bases are shared with TRBD2. In germline, CDR1 is MNHNS, CDR2 SASEGT. J gave up 2 bases and V 5 bases, and 2 bases lay outside the gene matches. The CDR3 is 13 amino acids. CDR3: CASSRGGPYEQYF. In DNA form, the CDR3 reads TGTGCCAGCAGTCGGGGGGGCCCCTACGAGCAGTACTTC.

In its sample, this clonotype was seen a few times. V usage is TRBV27 and J usage is TRBJ2-7; D is possibly TRBD1 (5 bases). This CDR3 spans 14 amino acids. The V and J ends lost 3 bases and 4 bases respectively, with 13 bases between them. Germline CDR1 is MNHEY and CDR2 is SMNVEV (reference sequence). Here the CDR3 reads CASSFKGQDYEQYF. The DNA for the CDR3 is TGTGCCAGCAGTTTTAAGGGGCAGGATTACGAGCAGTACTTC.

This clonotype was seen at least ten times. The chain joins TRBV27 to TRBJ1-5, with D hard to call. The CDR3 contains 18 residues. The V end lost 0 bases, the J end lost 0 bases, and 15 bases lay between the germline ends. The V gene's germline CDR1 is MNHEY and CDR2 SMNVEV (reference sequence). CDR3 sequence: CASSLSVTSGYSNQPQHF. The CDR3 DNA is TGTGCCAGCAGTTTATCGGTGACAAGTGGGTATAGCAATCAGCCCCAGCATTTT.